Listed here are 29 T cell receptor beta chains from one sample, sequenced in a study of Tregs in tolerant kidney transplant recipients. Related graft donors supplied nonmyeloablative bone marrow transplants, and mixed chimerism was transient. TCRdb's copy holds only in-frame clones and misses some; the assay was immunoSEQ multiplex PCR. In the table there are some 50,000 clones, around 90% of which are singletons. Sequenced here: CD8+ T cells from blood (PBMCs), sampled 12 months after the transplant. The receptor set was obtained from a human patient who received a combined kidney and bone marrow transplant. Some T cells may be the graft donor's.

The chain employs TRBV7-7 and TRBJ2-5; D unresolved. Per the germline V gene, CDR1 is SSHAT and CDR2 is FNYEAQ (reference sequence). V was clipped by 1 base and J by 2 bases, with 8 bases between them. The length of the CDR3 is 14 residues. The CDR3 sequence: CASSLGTAQETQYF. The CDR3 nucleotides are TGTGCCAGCAGCTTAGGTACAGCTCAAGAGACCCAGTACTTC.

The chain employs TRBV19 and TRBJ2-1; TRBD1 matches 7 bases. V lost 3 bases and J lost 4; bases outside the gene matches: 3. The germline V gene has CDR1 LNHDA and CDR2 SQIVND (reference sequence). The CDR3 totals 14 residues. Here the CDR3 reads CASSMQGVYNEQFF. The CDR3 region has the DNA TGTGCCAGTAGTATGCAGGGGGTGTACAATGAGCAGTTCTTC.

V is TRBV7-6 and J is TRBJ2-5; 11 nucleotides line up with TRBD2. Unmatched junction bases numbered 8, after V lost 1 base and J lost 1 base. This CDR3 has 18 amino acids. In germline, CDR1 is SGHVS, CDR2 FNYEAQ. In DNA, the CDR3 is TGTGCCAGCAGCTTAGGTGGATTTAGCGGGGGGGCCCAAGAGACCCAGTACTTC. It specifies CASSLGGFSGGAQETQYF.

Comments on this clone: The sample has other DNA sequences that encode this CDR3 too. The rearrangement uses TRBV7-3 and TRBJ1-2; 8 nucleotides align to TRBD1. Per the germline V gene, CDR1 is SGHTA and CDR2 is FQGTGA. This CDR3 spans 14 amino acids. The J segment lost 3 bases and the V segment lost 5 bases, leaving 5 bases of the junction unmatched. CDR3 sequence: CASSPGTGDYGYTF. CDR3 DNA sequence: TGTGCCAGCAGCCCCGGGACAGGCGACTATGGCTACACCTTC.

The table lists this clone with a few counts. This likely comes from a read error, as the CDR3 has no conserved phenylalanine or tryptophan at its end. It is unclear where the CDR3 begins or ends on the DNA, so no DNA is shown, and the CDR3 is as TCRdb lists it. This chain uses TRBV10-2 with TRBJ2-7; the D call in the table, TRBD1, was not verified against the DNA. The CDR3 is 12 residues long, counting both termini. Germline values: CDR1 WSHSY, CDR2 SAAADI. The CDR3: CASSELGDRPLL.

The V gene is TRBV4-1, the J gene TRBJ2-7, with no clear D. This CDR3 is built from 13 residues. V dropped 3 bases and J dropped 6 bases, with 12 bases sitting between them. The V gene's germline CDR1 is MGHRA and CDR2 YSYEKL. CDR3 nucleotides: TGCGCCAGCAGCCATAGAACTAACGTCGAGCAGTACTTC. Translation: CASSHRTNVEQYF.

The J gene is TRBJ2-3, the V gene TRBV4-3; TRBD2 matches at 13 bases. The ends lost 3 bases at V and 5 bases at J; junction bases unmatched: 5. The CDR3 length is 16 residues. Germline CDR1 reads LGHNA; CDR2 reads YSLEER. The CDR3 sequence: CASSHHTSGGVDTQYF. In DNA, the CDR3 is TGCGCCAGCAGCCACCACACTAGCGGGGGGGTAGATACGCAGTATTTT.

CDR3 DNA: TGTGCCAGCAGCGCCGAACAGGGGGCCTACGAGCAGTACTTC. Its protein is CASSAEQGAYEQYF. The chain joins TRBV7-6 to TRBJ2-5, with 8 bases identical to TRBD1. The DNA matches TRBJ2-7 better at its end, which makes the J call doubtful. Per germline, CDR1 SGHVS and CDR2 FNYEAQ. The CDR3 sequence is 14 residues long.

In DNA form, the CDR3 reads TGCGCCAGCAGCCAAGATCGGAGTATTCAAAACATTCAGTACTTC. Residues: CASSQDRSIQNIQYF. The rearrangement uses TRBV4-1 and TRBJ2-4; no clear D gene. The CDR3 is 15 residues long. The V gene's germline CDR1 is MGHRA and CDR2 YSYEKL. The V and J ends lost 0 bases and 5 bases respectively, with 11 bases between them.

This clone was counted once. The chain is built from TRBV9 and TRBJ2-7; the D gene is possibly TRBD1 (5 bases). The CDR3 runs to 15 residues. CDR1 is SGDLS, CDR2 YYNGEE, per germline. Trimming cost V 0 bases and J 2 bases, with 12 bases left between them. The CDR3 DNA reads TGTGCCAGCAGCGTAGCGTCAGGGCGGACCTACGAGCAGTACTTC. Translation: CASSVASGRTYEQYF.

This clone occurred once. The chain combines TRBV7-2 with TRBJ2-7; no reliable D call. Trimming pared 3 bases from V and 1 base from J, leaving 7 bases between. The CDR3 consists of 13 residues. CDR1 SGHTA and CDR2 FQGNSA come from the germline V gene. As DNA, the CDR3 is TGTGCCAGCAGCTTCTCCAGGTCCTACGAGCAGTACTTC. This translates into CASSFSRSYEQYF.

The CDR3 nucleotides read TGCAGCGGCCGGGACAGACTCACAGATACGCAGTATTTT. Its translation: CSGRDRLTDTQYF. The rearrangement uses TRBV29-1 and TRBJ2-3; 7 bases map to TRBD1. There are 13 residues in the CDR3. CDR1 and CDR2 (germline): SQVTM, ANQGSEA. Trimming at V came to 7 bases and at J to 2 bases, leaving 6 bases not matched to a gene.

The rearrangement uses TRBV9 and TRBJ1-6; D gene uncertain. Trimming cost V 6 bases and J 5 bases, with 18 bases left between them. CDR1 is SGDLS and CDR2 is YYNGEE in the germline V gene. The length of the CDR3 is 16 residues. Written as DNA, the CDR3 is TGTGCCAGCATCCTAGACCGGGGTAGGAATAATTCACCCCTCCACTTT. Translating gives CASILDRGRNNSPLHF.

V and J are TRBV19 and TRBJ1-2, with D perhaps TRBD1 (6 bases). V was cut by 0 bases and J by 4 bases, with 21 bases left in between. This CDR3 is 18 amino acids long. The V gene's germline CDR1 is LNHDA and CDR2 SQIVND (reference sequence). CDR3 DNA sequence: TGTGCCAGTAGTATAGACGTGGCCTCCGGGGGGCGCGGCTATGGCTACACCTTC. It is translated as CASSIDVASGGRGYGYTF.

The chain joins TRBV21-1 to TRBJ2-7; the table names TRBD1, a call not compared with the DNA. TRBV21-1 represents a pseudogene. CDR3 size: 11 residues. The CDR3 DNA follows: TGTGCCTGCGGACAGCCCCACGAGCAGTACTTC. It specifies CACGQPHEQYF.

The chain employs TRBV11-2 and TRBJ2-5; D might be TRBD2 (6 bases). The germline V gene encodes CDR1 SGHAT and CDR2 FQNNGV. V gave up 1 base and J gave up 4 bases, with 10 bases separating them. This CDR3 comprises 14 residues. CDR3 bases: TGTGCCAGCAGCTTAGGAGGAGCGGGAGAGACCCAGTACTTC. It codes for CASSLGGAGETQYF.

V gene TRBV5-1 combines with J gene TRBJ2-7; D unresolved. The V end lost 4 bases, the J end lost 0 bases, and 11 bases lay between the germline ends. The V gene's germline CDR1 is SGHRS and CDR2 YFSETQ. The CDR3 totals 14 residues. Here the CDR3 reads CASSPPDNSYEQYF. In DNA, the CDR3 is TGCGCCAGCAGCCCTCCAGACAACTCCTACGAGCAGTACTTC.

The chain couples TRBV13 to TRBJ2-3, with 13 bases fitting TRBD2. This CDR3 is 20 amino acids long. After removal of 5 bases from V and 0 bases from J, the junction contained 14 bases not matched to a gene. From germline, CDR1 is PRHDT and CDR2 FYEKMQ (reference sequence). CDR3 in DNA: TGTGCCAGCAGCGGCGAGACCGGGACTAGCGGGGCCGCGAGCACAGATACGCAGTATTTT. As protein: CASSGETGTSGAASTDTQYF.

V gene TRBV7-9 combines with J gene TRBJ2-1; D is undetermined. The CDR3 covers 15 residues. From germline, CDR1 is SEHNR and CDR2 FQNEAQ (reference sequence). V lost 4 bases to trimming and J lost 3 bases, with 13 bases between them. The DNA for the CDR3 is TGTGCCAGCAGCTCCCCCGACATCCACTACAATGAGCAGTTCTTC. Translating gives CASSSPDIHYNEQFF. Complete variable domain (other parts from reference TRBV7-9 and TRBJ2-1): DTGVSQNPRHKITKRGQNVTFRCDPISEHNRLYWYRQTLGQGPEFLTYFQNEAQLEKSRLLSDRFSAERPKGSFSTLEIQRTEQGDSAMYLCASSSPDIHYNEQFFGPGTRLTVL.

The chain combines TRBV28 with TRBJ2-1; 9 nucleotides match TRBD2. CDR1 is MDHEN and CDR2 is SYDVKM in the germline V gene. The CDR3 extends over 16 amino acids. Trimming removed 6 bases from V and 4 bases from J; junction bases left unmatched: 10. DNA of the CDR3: TGTGCCAGCAGAAATGGCGGGGGGGCCGGGTACAATGAGCAGTTCTTC. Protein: CASRNGGGAGYNEQFF.

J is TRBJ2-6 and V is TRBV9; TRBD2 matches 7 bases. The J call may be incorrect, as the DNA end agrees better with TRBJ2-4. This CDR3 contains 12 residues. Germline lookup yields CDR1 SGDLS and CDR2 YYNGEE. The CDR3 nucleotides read TGTGCCAGCACGGGGGGAGAAAACATTCAGTACTTC. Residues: CASTGGENIQYF.

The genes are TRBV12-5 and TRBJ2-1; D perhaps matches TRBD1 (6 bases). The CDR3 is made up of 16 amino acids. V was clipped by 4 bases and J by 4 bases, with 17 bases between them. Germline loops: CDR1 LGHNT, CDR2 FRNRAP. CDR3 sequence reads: CASGYIQGKRYNEQFF. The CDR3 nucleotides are TGTGCTAGTGGTTATATACAGGGAAAGAGGTACAATGAGCAGTTCTTC.

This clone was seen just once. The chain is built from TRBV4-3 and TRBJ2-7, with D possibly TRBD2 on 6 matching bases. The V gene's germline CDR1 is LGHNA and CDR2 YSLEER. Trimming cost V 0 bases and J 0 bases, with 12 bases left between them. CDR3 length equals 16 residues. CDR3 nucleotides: TGCGCCAGCAGCCAAGAAGCCAGCGGGTTCTCCTACGAGCAGTACTTC. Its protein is CASSQEASGFSYEQYF.

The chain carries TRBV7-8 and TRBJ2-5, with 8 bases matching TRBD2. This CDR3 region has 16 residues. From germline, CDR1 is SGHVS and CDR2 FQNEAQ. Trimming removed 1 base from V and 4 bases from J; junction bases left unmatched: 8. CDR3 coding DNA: TGTGCCAGCAGCTTAGATTCCGGGACTAGAAGAGAGACCCAGTACTTC. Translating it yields CASSLDSGTRRETQYF. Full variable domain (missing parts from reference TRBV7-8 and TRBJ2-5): GAGVSQSPRYKVAKRGQDVALRCDPISGHVSLFWYQQALGQGPEFLTYFQNEAQLDKSGLPSDRFFAERPEGSVSTLKIQRTQQEDSAVYLCASSLDSGTRRETQYFGPGTRLLVL.

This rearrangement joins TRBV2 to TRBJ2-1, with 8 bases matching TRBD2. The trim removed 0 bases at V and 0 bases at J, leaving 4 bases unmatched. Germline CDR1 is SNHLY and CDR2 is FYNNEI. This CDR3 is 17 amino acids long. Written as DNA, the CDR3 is TGTGCCAGCAGTGAAGCACTAGCGGAAAGCTCCTACAATGAGCAGTTCTTC. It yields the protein CASSEALAESSYNEQFF.

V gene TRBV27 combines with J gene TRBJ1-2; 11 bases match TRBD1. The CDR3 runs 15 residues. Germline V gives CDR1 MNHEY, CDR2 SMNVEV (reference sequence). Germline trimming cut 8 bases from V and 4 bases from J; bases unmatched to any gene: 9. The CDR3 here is CASVHGQGAVYGYTF. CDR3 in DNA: TGTGCCAGCGTCCACGGACAGGGGGCCGTCTATGGCTACACCTTC.

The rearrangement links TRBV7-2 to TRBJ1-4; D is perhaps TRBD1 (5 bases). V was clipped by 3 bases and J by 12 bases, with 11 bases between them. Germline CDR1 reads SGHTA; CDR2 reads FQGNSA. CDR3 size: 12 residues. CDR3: CASSFDSRELFF. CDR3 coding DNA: TGTGCCAGCAGCTTCGACAGTAGAGAACTGTTTTTT.

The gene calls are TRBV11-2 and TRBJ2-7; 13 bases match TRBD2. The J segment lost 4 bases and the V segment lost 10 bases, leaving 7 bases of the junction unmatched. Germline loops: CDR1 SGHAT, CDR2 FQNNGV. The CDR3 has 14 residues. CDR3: CATATSGGWYEQYF. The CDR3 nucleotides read TGTGCCACCGCGACTAGCGGGGGGTGGTACGAGCAGTACTTC.

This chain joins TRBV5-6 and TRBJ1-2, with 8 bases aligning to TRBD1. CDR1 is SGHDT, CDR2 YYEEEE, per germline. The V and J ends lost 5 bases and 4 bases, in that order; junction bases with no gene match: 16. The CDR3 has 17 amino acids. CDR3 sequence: CASRDRDRPSTIYGYTF. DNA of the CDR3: TGTGCCAGCAGAGATAGGGACAGGCCCTCTACAATCTATGGCTACACCTTC. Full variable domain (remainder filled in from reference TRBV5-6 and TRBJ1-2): DAGVTQSPTHLIKTRGQQVTLRCSPKSGHDTVSWYQQALGQGPQFIFQYYEEEERQRGNFPDRFSGHQFPNYSSELNVNALLLGDSALYLCASRDRDRPSTIYGYTFGSGTRLTVV.